This T cell receptor (beta chain) comes out of a study of CXCR3-negative and CXCR3-positive naive CD8 T cells. Triplicates of 300,000 or so cells were sorted from each CD8+ T cell subset. 5' RACE that incorporated UMI labels was used to prepare the TRB cDNA libraries. TCRdb reprocessed the 5' RACE reads and keeps a single row for each CDR3 protein, giving no DNA. Its table records 80,000 to 95,000 distinct CDR3 sequences. Looked up from germline, CDR1 is MNHEY and CDR2 is SVGEGT. CDR3 length: 14 residues. This chain joins TRBV6-2 or TRBV6-3 and TRBJ2-5; TCRdb's D gene call, TRBD2, goes unchecked for lack of DNA. Material: naive CXCR3- CD8+ T cells from blood. The subset here: CD45RO-CCR7+CD27+CD95- naive CD8+ T cells lacking CXCR3 (TNR3-). This receptor was taken from a human donor in good health. Some clones in this sample may be carry-over from other donors' samples. The chain's CDR3 is CASSYSTGRETQYF.